The 24 T cell receptor beta chains in this list originate from one sample, sequenced in a study of blood T cell repertoires in COVID-19. Sequencing used immunoSEQ multiplex PCR; TCRdb keeps in-frame clones, though not all of them. The profile covers some 180,000 clones, with roughly 90% appearing a single time and roughly 20% taken by the ten largest. The sample taken for sequencing was peripheral blood. These receptors all stem from a man in his 70s with active or convalescent COVID-19.

V gene TRBV2 combines with J gene TRBJ1-6; D remains unclear. The V gene lost 7 bases and the J gene lost 7 bases, with 11 bases spanning the gap. The CDR3 covers 13 residues. Germline V gives CDR1 SNHLY, CDR2 FYNNEI. In DNA form, the CDR3 reads TGTGCCAGCAAAGACCGGAGAAATTCACCCCTCCACTTT. Amino acid sequence: CASKDRRNSPLHF.

The V gene is TRBV28, the J gene TRBJ1-1; D is undetermined. V was cut by 2 bases and J by 0 bases, with 7 bases left in between. This CDR3 comprises 14 residues. Germline V gene lookup returns CDR1 MDHEN and CDR2 SYDVKM. CDR3 DNA: TGTGCCAGCAGTTTAGTACAGATGAACACTGAAGCTTTCTTT. This encodes CASSLVQMNTEAFF. Based on the CDR3 plus reference TRBV28 and TRBJ1-1, the full variable domain is DVKVTQSSRYLVKRTGEKVFLECVQDMDHENMFWYRQDPGLGLRLIYFSYDVKMKEKGDIPEGYSVSREKKERFSLILESASTNQTSMYLCASSLVQMNTEAFFGQGTRLTVV.

The chain links TRBV19 to TRBJ1-3; no reliable D call. Looked up from germline, CDR1 is LNHDA and CDR2 is SQIVND (reference sequence). This CDR3 region has 17 residues. Trimming removed 3 bases from V and 2 bases from J, with 17 bases in between. The CDR3 loop is CASSIVRARGAGNTIYF. The DNA for the CDR3 is TGTGCCAGTAGTATTGTCCGGGCCCGGGGAGCTGGAAACACCATATATTTT.

J is TRBJ2-7 and V is TRBV24-1; D call uncertain. CDR3 length: 18 residues. Between the trimmed V and J ends, which lost 1 base and 1 base, there was a span of 19 bases. The germline CDR1 and CDR2 sequences are KGHDR and SFDVKD. CDR3 nucleotides: TGTGCCACCAGTGATTTCCTATCGAGTCCCCTCCGTTCCTACGAGCAGTACTTC. Protein sequence: CATSDFLSSPLRSYEQYF.

The chain recombines TRBV24-1 with TRBJ2-7, with 7 bases identical to TRBD2. Germline CDR1 is KGHDR and CDR2 is SFDVKD. This CDR3 has 15 residues. After removal of 4 bases from V and 0 bases from J, the junction contained 5 bases not matched to a gene. The CDR3 DNA follows: TGTGCCACCAGTGAAAAGCGGGGTAGCTCCTACGAGCAGTACTTC. Protein: CATSEKRGSSYEQYF.

Remarks on this clone: Other nucleotide sequences in the sample specify the same CDR3. V is TRBV7-2 and J is TRBJ1-1; D not resolved. The CDR3 spans 14 residues. V lost 3 bases and J 1 base, leaving 9 bases between the germline ends. The germline V gene has CDR1 SGHTA and CDR2 FQGNSA. This CDR3 is CASSFNRGNTEAFF. In nucleotides, the CDR3 is TGTGCCAGCAGCTTCAATCGAGGGAACACTGAAGCTTTCTTT.

The chain links TRBV25-1 to TRBJ1-2, with a possible D match to TRBD1 (6 bases). The germline V and J ends were trimmed by 5 bases and 7 bases, with 11 bases remaining between them. The CDR3 consists of 12 residues. From germline, CDR1 is MGHDK and CDR2 SYGVNS. The CDR3 DNA reads as TGTGCCAGCAGTAGACAGGCGGGTGGCTACACCTTC. The encoded protein is CASSRQAGGYTF.

The chain combines TRBV7-2 with TRBJ2-1, with 13 bases matching TRBD2. The trim removed 5 bases at V and 0 bases at J, leaving 7 bases unmatched. The CDR3 contains 18 residues. CDR1 and CDR2 (germline): SGHTA, FQGNSA. CDR3 coding DNA: TGTGCCAGCAGCGCGACTAGCGGGGGGCTCAGCTCCTACAATGAGCAGTTCTTC. This codes for CASSATSGGLSSYNEQFF.

The chain is built from TRBV6-2 or TRBV6-3 and TRBJ2-1, with 10 bases lining up with TRBD2. V shed 2 bases, J shed 6 bases, and the junction held 7 bases outside the gene matches. Germline CDR1 reads MNHEY; CDR2 reads SVGEGT. The length of the CDR3 is 16 residues. The chain's CDR3 is CASSYPLAGVVNEQFF. The CDR3, as DNA: TGTGCCAGCAGTTACCCGCTAGCGGGAGTCGTCAATGAGCAGTTCTTC.

The rearrangement uses TRBV5-1 and TRBJ1-1, with D possibly TRBD1 on 6 matching bases. Trimming took off 0 bases at V and 4 bases at J, with 13 bases between the two ends. This CDR3 has 15 residues. The germline CDR1 and CDR2 sequences are SGHRS and YFSETQ. CDR3 sequence: CASSLGARGFTEAFF. CDR3 sequence (DNA): TGCGCCAGCAGCTTGGGGGCCAGGGGTTTCACTGAAGCTTTCTTT.

The chain links TRBV7-2 to TRBJ2-7; tentative D call: TRBD2 (6 bases). Germline CDR1 and CDR2: SGHTA and FQGNSA. The CDR3 sequence is 15 residues long. V was cut by 5 bases and J by 0 bases, with 14 bases left in between. CDR3 residues: CASSRRRESSYEQYF. In DNA, the CDR3 is TGTGCCAGCAGCCGTCGACGGGAGAGCTCCTACGAGCAGTACTTC.

The chain joins TRBV13 to TRBJ2-4; 8 bases match TRBD1. The ends lost 0 bases at V and 5 bases at J; junction bases unmatched: 6. Germline values: CDR1 PRHDT, CDR2 FYEKMQ (reference sequence). The CDR3 runs to 16 residues. The CDR3 reads CASSLGRLTGENIQYF. CDR3 coding DNA: TGTGCCAGCAGCTTAGGCAGGTTGACAGGGGAAAACATTCAGTACTTC.

The rearrangement joins TRBV5-4 to TRBJ1-2; TRBD1 matches at 8 bases. The CDR3 length is 15 residues. After removal of 3 bases from V and 4 bases from J, the junction contained 8 bases not matched to a gene. The germline V gene has CDR1 SGHNT and CDR2 YYREEE (reference sequence). The CDR3 nucleotides read TGTGCCAGCAGCTCAGCAGGGACAGGCGGCTATGGCTACACCTTC. Amino acids: CASSSAGTGGYGYTF.

This sequence joins TRBV2 and TRBJ2-1; D may be TRBD1 (6 bases). The CDR3 contains 15 residues. The V end lost 1 base, the J end lost 4 bases, and 11 bases lay between the germline ends. Germline V gene data show CDR1 as SNHLY and CDR2 as FYNNEI. CDR3 region: CASSEEAGAYNEQFF. CDR3 in DNA: TGTGCCAGCAGTGAAGAGGCAGGGGCTTACAATGAGCAGTTCTTC.

V and J are TRBV19 and TRBJ1-5; 11 bases match TRBD1. The germline V gene encodes CDR1 LNHDA and CDR2 SQIVND (reference sequence). V dropped 5 bases and J dropped 6; count of bases not matched to a gene: 6. The CDR3 is 15 residues long. For the CDR3, the DNA is TGTGCCAGTAGTGTCGTCGGGACAGGGGGTCAGCCCCAGCATTTT. It specifies CASSVVGTGGQPQHF.

The chain has TRBV19 and TRBJ1-1; 10 positions match TRBD1. V trimming: 8 bases; J trimming: 3 bases; junction bases outside the gene matches: 9. CDR1 is LNHDA and CDR2 is SQIVND in the germline V gene (reference sequence). The CDR3 length is 15 residues. The CDR3 is CASQDRGEGYTEAFF. CDR3 nucleotides: TGTGCCAGTCAGGACAGGGGGGAAGGCTACACTGAAGCTTTCTTT.

This clone was counted between two and nine times. This chain connects TRBV9 to TRBJ2-1; 12 bases are shared with TRBD2. With V trimmed by 3 bases and J by 0 bases, 4 bases remained unmatched. CDR3 length: 17 amino acids. Per the germline V gene, CDR1 is SGDLS and CDR2 is YYNGEE. The CDR3 DNA reads as TGTGCCAGCAGCGCGGCGGGACTAGCGGGCTCCTACAATGAGCAGTTCTTC. It translates to CASSAAGLAGSYNEQFF. Filled out from reference TRBV9 and TRBJ2-1, the complete variable domain reads DSGVTQTPKHLITATGQRVTLRCSPRSGDLSVYWYQQSLDQGLQFLIQYYNGEERAKGNILERFSAQQFPDLHSELNLSSLELGDSALYFCASSAAGLAGSYNEQFFGPGTRLTVL.

V is TRBV11-3 and J is TRBJ2-7, with D possibly matching TRBD1 (7 bases). V was pared by 1 base and J by 1 base, with 11 bases between. The CDR3 length is 15 residues. CDR1 is SGHNT and CDR2 is YENEEA in the germline V gene. CDR3 nucleotide sequence: TGTGCCAGCAGCTTAGGGGGGGACAGTTCCTACGAGCAGTACTTC. This gives the protein CASSLGGDSSYEQYF.

This chain joins TRBV3-1 (or the pseudogene TRBV3-2) and TRBJ1-2; D not resolved. Germline V CDR1 and CDR2: LGHDT, YNNKEL (reference sequence). CDR3 size: 13 residues. Trimming took 4 bases from V and 7 from J, leaving 13 bases between them. The CDR3 loop is CASSPSLTSGYTF. DNA for the CDR3: TGTGCCAGCAGCCCGTCCCTAACCTCTGGCTACACCTTC.

The chain couples TRBV7-3 to TRBJ1-1; D unresolved. The CDR3 is made up of 13 amino acids. CDR1 is SGHTA and CDR2 is FQGTGA in the germline V gene. The germline V and J ends were trimmed by 5 bases and 1 base, with 8 bases remaining between them. CDR3 DNA: TGTGCCAGCAGCAGCCGGGGGAACACTGAAGCTTTCTTT. It yields the protein CASSSRGNTEAFF.

V usage is TRBV14 and J usage is TRBJ2-2; D ambiguous. Germline-derived CDR1 and CDR2 are SGHDN and FVKESK. The CDR3 extends over 14 amino acids. The ends were cut back, 5 bases at V and 3 bases at J, with 10 bases in the middle. The CDR3 loop reads CASSASLYTGELFF. The CDR3 bases are TGTGCCAGCAGCGCTTCCCTATACACCGGGGAGCTGTTTTTT.

This chain joins TRBV2 and TRBJ1-6; tentative D call: TRBD1 (5 bases). The ends were cut back, 4 bases at V and 11 bases at J, with 15 bases in the middle. Germline-derived CDR1 and CDR2 are SNHLY and FYNNEI. This CDR3 comprises 14 residues. The CDR3 is CASSGGDPGTPLHF. The CDR3 bases are TGTGCCAGCAGTGGCGGGGACCCCGGGACACCCCTCCACTTT.

The CDR3 DNA follows: TGTGCCAGCAGCTTAGGGCAGGGTTGGAAGGGCTACACCTTC. Protein sequence: CASSLGQGWKGYTF. J is TRBJ1-2 and V is TRBV7-2, with D tentatively TRBD1 (5 bases). Germline values: CDR1 SGHTA, CDR2 FQGNSA. This CDR3 is built from 14 residues. V lost 1 base and J 8 bases, leaving 14 bases between the germline ends.

This clone was recorded once. This sequence joins TRBV28 and TRBJ2-3; a possible D gene is TRBD2 (5 bases). The germline V gene encodes CDR1 MDHEN and CDR2 SYDVKM. The germline V and J ends were trimmed by 5 bases and 9 bases, with 21 bases remaining between them. The CDR3 is 15 amino acids. CDR3 coding DNA: TGTGCCAGCAGTCCGATAAGGACTTACGCGCACACGCAGTATTTT. Amino acids: CASSPIRTYAHTQYF.